The following is a TCR beta chain sequence with its context. TCRdb's table, derived via immunoSEQ multiplex PCR, lists solely in-frame clones and lacks some. The sample yields some 83,000 clones, around 90% seen once. The entry originates in a study of T cell responses to AZD1222 COVID-19 vaccine. The CDR3 sequence is 14 residues long. CDR1 SGHTA and CDR2 FQGNSA come from the germline V gene. Trimming removed 4 bases from V and 0 bases from J, with 7 bases in between. This specimen consisted of peripheral blood, obtained on day 0 of AZD1222 vaccination. The chain joins TRBV7-2 to TRBJ1-3, with unresolved D. The sequence was collected from an adult in good health. The CDR3 loop is CASSSRSSGNTIYF. CDR3 in DNA: TGTGCCAGCAGCTCTCGGAGCTCTGGAAACACCATATATTTT.